This T cell receptor (beta chain) stems from a study of T-cell memory formation after mild COVID-19 (dated by TCRdb to the early 2020s). At the level of the whole study: TCR sequence clusters from the two donors were largely donor specific. Two young, previously healthy adult volunteers, one female and one male, were included in the cohort. Longitudinal TCRalpha and TCRbeta repertoire sequencing tracked T-cell clones expanding and contracting after mild COVID-19 in two donors. General study outcomes and caveats: Some responding clones were detected in pre-infection memory, suggesting pre-existing cross-reactive memory T cells joined the SARS-CoV-2 response. Clones that contracted from day 15 to 85 showed balanced CD4/CD8 phenotypes, whereas a second wave of clones that expanded from day 15 to 37 leaned towards CD4+. The study covered only two mild cases, and larger cohorts including severe cases with pre-infection samples were considered necessary. Contracting CD4+ clones appeared mostly in the CM and EM memory subsets, whereas CD8+ clones were enriched in EMRA. SARS-CoV-2 specificity was not confirmed for the second-wave clones peaking on day 37.

Ficoll-Paque density gradient centrifugation was used to isolate PBMCs. The germline V gene encodes CDR1 SEHNR and CDR2 FQNEAQ (reference sequence). The CDR3 spans 14 residues, from the cysteine through the phenylalanine. Only the CDR3 DNA is retained, 42 bases long and in frame from the first base. Trimming leaves V shorter by 5 bases and J shorter by 2 bases, with the junction holding 5 bases beyond the gene matches. Sequenced using an Illumina NovaSeq 6000. TCRalpha and TCRbeta cDNA libraries were built by 5'RACE with constant-segment primers, adding sample barcodes and unique molecular identifiers. Trizol reagent was used to extract RNA from every sample. Libraries were amplified in two PCR steps, with a second sample barcode and Illumina TruSeq adapters added in the second step. Libraries were sequenced on an Illumina NovaSeq with 2 x 150 bp paired-end reads. Processing in the source paper ran as follows. The reads were demultiplexed and collapsed into UMI-guided consensus sequences using migec v1.2.7. Using mixcr v2.1.11, UMI consensuses were aligned to TRA and TRB V and J templates and then assembled into clonotypes. A clonotype was counted as expanded or contracted only if both edgeR and NoisET called the change significant, with noise models trained on biological replicates. For edgeR calls, a false discovery rate-adjusted p below 0.01 and a log2 fold-change threshold of 1 were applied. PCA with hierarchical clustering of max-normalized trajectories of the 1000 most abundant clonotypes was used as exploratory dynamics analysis. Separately sequenced CD4+ and CD8+ repertoires were used to assign a CD4 or CD8 phenotype to each responding clone. The raw public data were reprocessed by TCRdb itself: fastp quality trimming at Q25, MiXCR clonotype calling, in-frame beta chains only. Records with the same CDR3 protein are collapsed into one entry carrying the most frequent genes and DNA. TCRdb, rather than the study authors, made the V and J calls. This sample has 140,000 to 150,000 distinct CDR3 sequences in its table, and around 25% of those were observed once. Around a quarter of the sample comes from the top ten.

Remarks on this clonotype: Its specific antigen is unknown. The sample holds no much larger clone one base away, and base qualities are not on file.

This sequence originates from an adult woman who had mild COVID-19 (a few samples of this study predate the infection). The sample titles of this study are shuffled in the database, so cell type and time point are left out; the donor was told from shared clones. The specimen sequenced was PBMCs or a T cell subset sorted from them (not recorded which). The chain couples TRBV7-9 to TRBJ2-7; 8 central nucleotides agree with TRBD1. The CDR3 reads as follows: CASSPGDRPYEQYF. The DNA is TGTGCCAGCAGCCCGGGGGACAGGCCCTACGAGCAGTACTTC. Supplemented by the reference TRBV7-9 and TRBJ2-7 proteins around the CDR3, the complete variable domain is DTGVSQNPRHKITKRGQNVTFRCDPISEHNRLYWYRQTLGQGPEFLTYFQNEAQLEKSRLLSDRFSAERPKGSFSTLEIQRTEQGDSAMYLCASSPGDRPYEQYFGPGTRLTVT.